This TCR beta chain was observed in a study of blood T cells in healthy people across ages. Study-level findings and limits: The long-lived group displayed more naive CD4+ cells, plus higher diversity, than the aged donors did. Bulk PBMC profiling left naive and antigen-experienced comparisons inconclusive.

As concerns this clonotype: Its antigen is not known.

A sample-barcoded 5' primer and a J-beta primer mix were used in a second PCR of roughly 7 to 12 cycles. Every cDNA molecule carried a tag from a template-switch adaptor bearing 12 random nucleotides. TCRdb analysed the 5' RACE reads with MiXCR anew, one entry per CDR3 protein. The top ten hold 23% of the sample, which has some 1,800,000 distinct CDR3 sequences, about 39% seen once. The V gene's germline CDR1 is SGHTA and CDR2 FQGNSA. The ends were cut back, 1 base at V and 0 bases at J, with 10 bases in the middle. The CDR3 loop spans 16 amino acids. This TCR derives from a human donor in good health. This chain uses TRBV7-2 with TRBJ1-5; the D is unclear. Sequencing was carried out using blood. CDR3 nucleotide sequence: TGTGCCAGCAGCTTAGTAGCCGCCGTTAGCAATCAGCCCCAGCATTTT. Its translation is CASSLVAAVSNQPQHF.